The 18 T cell receptor beta chains below all came from one sample that was sequenced in a study of blood T cell repertoires in COVID-19 (TCRdb year 2020). Libraries were made using the immunoSEQ multiplex PCR assay. TCRdb provides this immuneACCESS table in a form limited to in-frame rearrangements. Some clones are lacking; in checked studies, under half of them reflect an unresolved V gene, and why the rest are absent is not known. This sample is represented by more than 85,000 clones; roughly 88% of them were singletons. Around 2% of the sample is in the top ten clones. The sequenced sample was peripheral blood. These receptors originate from a man between 45 and 60 years old with COVID-19, enrolled during active disease.

The V call is TRBV2, the J call TRBJ1-4, with a possible D match to TRBD1 (5 bases). Per germline, CDR1 SNHLY and CDR2 FYNNEI. The V end was cut by 6 bases, the J end by 6 bases, with 14 bases between. The CDR3 extends over 14 amino acids. The CDR3 is CASREVGLDEKLFF. CDR3 sequence (DNA): TGTGCCAGCAGGGAGGTGGGACTCGATGAAAAACTGTTTTTT.

The V gene is TRBV9, the J gene TRBJ1-2; D might be TRBD1 (6 bases). V shed 4 bases and J shed 1 base, with 11 bases lying between them. The germline gives CDR1 SGDLS, CDR2 YYNGEE. This CDR3 comprises 14 residues. The CDR3 is CASSKHRDNYGYTF. The CDR3 DNA reads as TGTGCCAGCAGCAAACACAGGGATAACTATGGCTACACCTTC.

This clone was detected once. This chain links TRBV5-1 with TRBJ1-1; tentative D call: TRBD1 (6 bases). The CDR3 sequence is 14 residues long. Germline CDR1 and CDR2: SGHRS and YFSETQ. Deletions cut 5 bases from V and 1 base from J, with 12 bases between. As DNA, the CDR3 is TGCGCCAGCAGTACAGGACAGACGAACACTGAAGCTTTCTTT. It translates to CASSTGQTNTEAFF.

The chain recombines TRBV30 with TRBJ1-6; D is unresolved. This CDR3 is built from 13 residues. The germline V gene has CDR1 GTSNPN and CDR2 SVGIG (reference sequence). V was pared by 2 bases and J by 4 bases, with 6 bases between. The chain's CDR3 is CAWSLDYNSPLHF. In DNA, the CDR3 is TGTGCCTGGAGTCTAGATTATAATTCACCCCTCCACTTT.

In its sample, this clone was seen a few times. The V call is TRBV12-5, the J call TRBJ1-2; D unclear. The CDR3 sequence is 12 residues long. Germline CDR1 LGHNT, CDR2 FRNRAP. V gave up 2 bases and J gave up 5 bases, with 6 bases separating them. The chain's CDR3 is CASGLNQYGYTF. In DNA form, the CDR3 reads TGTGCTAGTGGTTTGAATCAGTATGGCTACACCTTC.

The V call is TRBV4-2, the J call TRBJ1-6, with D maybe TRBD1 (5 bases). From germline, CDR1 is LGHNA and CDR2 YNFKEQ. Trimming cost V 8 bases and J 0 bases, with 14 bases left between them. The CDR3 runs to 16 residues. CDR3 residues: CASSRDTSSYNSPLHF. The CDR3 DNA follows: TGTGCCAGCTCCAGGGATACCAGCTCCTATAATTCACCCCTCCACTTT.

The chain combines TRBV5-1 with TRBJ2-4; 10 nucleotides match TRBD1. The CDR3 totals 19 residues. Germline V lookup: CDR1 SGHRS, CDR2 YFSETQ. Germline trimming cut 0 bases from V and 1 base from J; bases unmatched to any gene: 10. CDR3 amino acids: CASSLDPTGGVKAKNIQYF. CDR3 bases: TGCGCCAGCAGCTTGGATCCGACAGGGGGCGTTAAGGCCAAAAACATTCAGTACTTC.

The rearrangement uses TRBV18 and TRBJ2-7; 11 bases match TRBD1. CDR1 is KGHSH, CDR2 LQKENI, per germline. The J segment lost 2 bases and the V segment lost 1 base, leaving 4 bases of the junction unmatched. The CDR3 is 16 amino acids. The DNA for the CDR3 is TGTGCCAGCTCACCACGGACAGGGGGCGATGCCTACGAGCAGTACTTC. Translated: CASSPRTGGDAYEQYF.

The gene calls are TRBV7-2 and TRBJ2-3; D might be TRBD1 (5 bases). The CDR3 is 15 residues long. Germline-derived CDR1 and CDR2 are SGHTA and FQGNSA. Between the trimmed V and J ends, which lost 3 bases and 5 bases, there was a span of 15 bases. CDR3 sequence: CASSFRSRVVDTQYF. DNA for the CDR3: TGTGCCAGCAGCTTTAGATCCAGGGTGGTAGATACGCAGTATTTT.

The chain has TRBV7-9 and TRBJ2-1; D unclear. V was pared by 2 bases and J by 2 bases, with 10 bases between. The CDR3 sequence is 15 residues long. Germline CDR1 is SEHNR and CDR2 is FQNEAQ (reference sequence). CDR3 coding DNA: TGTGCCAGCAGCTTAAGGTGGAGTGCCTACAATGAGCAGTTCTTC. It specifies CASSLRWSAYNEQFF.

V gene TRBV15 combines with J gene TRBJ2-1; 9 bases map to TRBD2. Per germline, CDR1 LNHNV and CDR2 YYDKDF (reference sequence). CDR3 length equals 17 residues. The ends lost 0 bases at V and 3 bases at J; junction bases unmatched: 6. The CDR3 sequence: CATSRDLEAGGYNEQFF. The CDR3 DNA sequence: TGTGCCACCAGCAGAGACCTAGAAGCGGGGGGCTACAATGAGCAGTTCTTC.

This chain joins TRBV5-4 and TRBJ1-1; 8 bases agree with TRBD1. The CDR3 is 13 amino acids. The V gene's germline CDR1 is SGHNT and CDR2 YYREEE (reference sequence). With V trimmed by 4 bases and J by 10 bases, 9 bases remained unmatched. CDR3 residues: CASSSRDRLLAFF. Here the CDR3 DNA reads TGTGCCAGCAGCAGCCGGGACAGGCTTTTAGCTTTCTTT.

V and J are TRBV2 and TRBJ1-5, with TRBD1 matching over 8 bases. The CDR3 is made up of 16 amino acids. Losses at the gene ends were 9 bases for V and 2 bases for J; bases not matched to a gene: 12. The germline V gene encodes CDR1 SNHLY and CDR2 FYNNEI. CDR3 sequence: CASTTEAGGGNQPQHF. In DNA, the CDR3 is TGTGCCAGTACCACGGAGGCAGGGGGCGGCAATCAGCCCCAGCATTTT.

The chain links TRBV20-1 to TRBJ1-2; D is unclear. The germline V and J ends were trimmed by 3 bases and 4 bases, with 9 bases remaining between them. Looked up from germline, CDR1 is DFQATT and CDR2 is SNEGSKA (reference sequence). This CDR3 has 12 residues. This CDR3 reads CSASSRGYGYTF. For the CDR3, the DNA is TGCAGTGCTAGTTCGCGGGGCTATGGCTACACCTTC.

This clone showed up just once. The rearrangement links TRBV19 to TRBJ1-6, with a weak D call TRBD1 (6 bases). V dropped 7 bases and J dropped 7 bases, with 8 bases sitting between them. The germline V gene encodes CDR1 LNHDA and CDR2 SQIVND (reference sequence). The CDR3 runs to 12 residues. The CDR3 here is CASNDRNSPLHF. DNA for the CDR3: TGTGCCAGTAATGACAGGAATTCACCCCTCCACTTT.

The rearrangement joins TRBV5-1 to TRBJ1-3; the D is unclear. The CDR3 length is 14 residues. Trimming took 2 bases from V and 2 from J, leaving 8 bases between them. Germline loops: CDR1 SGHRS, CDR2 YFSETQ. The CDR3 sequence is CASSFEGTGNTIYF. The DNA for the CDR3 is TGCGCCAGCAGCTTTGAGGGAACTGGAAACACCATATATTTT.

The chain links TRBV9 to TRBJ2-3, with TRBD1 identical over 7 bases. This CDR3 is built from 18 residues. J gave up 2 bases and V 1 base, and 13 bases lay outside the gene matches. The V gene's germline CDR1 is SGDLS and CDR2 YYNGEE. This CDR3 reads CASSVTGDAYAITDTQYF. The CDR3 coding sequence is TGTGCCAGCAGCGTAACAGGGGATGCCTATGCTATCACAGATACGCAGTATTTT.

The chain employs TRBV11-2 and TRBJ1-6; tentatively, D is TRBD1 (5 bases). V dropped 4 bases and J dropped 9 bases, with 13 bases sitting between them. From germline, CDR1 is SGHAT and CDR2 FQNNGV. The CDR3 sequence is 14 residues long. The CDR3 DNA follows: TGTGCCAGCAGCTACAGACGCGGGGGTTCACCCCTCCACTTT. Protein: CASSYRRGGSPLHF.